The table lists the clone carrying this T cell receptor (beta chain) with a few counts. Its matching antigen is unknown. The sample belongs to a study of T cells after yellow fever vaccination. Study-level points and caveats: Some clonotypes were seen in both the CD4 and the CD8 compartments. These made up a small share and likely arose from convergent recombination. The secondary response peaked faster, at day 5 versus 15, but was weaker. The presence of abundant clonotypes contaminating from the bulk population was possible in FACS-sorted repertoires.

Template-switching 5'RACE yielded the TCR cDNA; a universal primer site and UMIs were added in the process. TCRdb ran MiXCR on the 5' RACE reads and lists one entry per CDR3 protein. This table has hundreds of thousands of distinct CDR3 sequences, 9% to 15% appearing once. The sequencing used PBMCs, collected on the day of the yellow fever booster vaccination. The source is a man aged 25-45 years who received the YFV17D yellow fever vaccine.

The CDR3 DNA follows: TGTGCCAGCAGTTATTCTAATTCGAATGAGCAGTTCTTC. Amino acid sequence: CASSYSNSNEQFF. This sequence joins TRBV6-5 and TRBJ2-1, with D unresolved. V was cut by 3 bases and J by 7 bases, with 10 bases left in between. Germline V gene sequence: CDR1 MNHEY, CDR2 SVGAGI. The length of the CDR3 is 13 residues.